The subject of this entry is one TCR beta chain. This sample is drawn from a study of blood T cell repertoires in COVID-19. Turning to the study itself: Spain, Italy and the United States supplied samples that represented acute and convalescent COVID-19. T cells, B-cell-depleted T cells, or PBMCs provided the cDNA or gDNA that served as material.

Germline V gene lookup returns CDR1 LNHNV and CDR2 YYDKDF (reference sequence). This CDR3 region has 13 residues. V was pared by 5 bases and J by 5 bases, with 12 bases between. As handled by the study authors: Using reference gene primer amplification, nucleated cell counts were estimated. Some clones are missing from TCRdb's copy, which holds only in-frame ones; the method was immunoSEQ multiplex PCR. V, J and clone size are those of that table, while D and trimming were read from the DNA. The table shows roughly 66,000 clones, with around 82% occurring only once. The source is a man aged 55-75 years with acute or convalescent COVID-19. Sequences were obtained from peripheral blood. The chain links TRBV15 to TRBJ1-1; D is unresolved. CDR3 loop: CATSFFSGTEAFF. The CDR3 DNA is TGTGCCACCAGCTTCTTTAGCGGGACTGAAGCTTTCTTT.